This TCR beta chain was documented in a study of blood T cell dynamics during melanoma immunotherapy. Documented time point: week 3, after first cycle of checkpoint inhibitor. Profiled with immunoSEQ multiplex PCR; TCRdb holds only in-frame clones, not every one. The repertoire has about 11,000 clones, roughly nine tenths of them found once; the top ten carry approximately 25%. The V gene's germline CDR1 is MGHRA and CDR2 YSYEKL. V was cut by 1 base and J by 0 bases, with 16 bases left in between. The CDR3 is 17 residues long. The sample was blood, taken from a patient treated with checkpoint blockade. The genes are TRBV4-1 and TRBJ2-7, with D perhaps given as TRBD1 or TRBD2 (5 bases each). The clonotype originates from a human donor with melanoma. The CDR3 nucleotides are TGCGCCAGCAGCCAAGGACGCAGTGTGGGGGTCTCCTACGAGCAGTACTTC. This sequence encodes CASSQGRSVGVSYEQYF.